The rows below give T cell receptor beta chains drawn from one sample of a study of blood T cells in healthy people across ages. TCRdb ran MiXCR on the 5' RACE reads and lists one entry per CDR3 protein. Of some 1.8 million distinct CDR3 sequences listed, around 42% were seen once; the top ten hold around 23%. The sequenced sample was blood. The receptors were sampled from a human donor in good health. Each CDR3 is given without its conserved first and last residue.

j_gene	v_gene	CDR3aa
NA	TRBV28	ASSLFRIGKVTQY
NA	TRBV12-3/TRBV12-4	ASTRWSPGRFYEQY
NA	TRBV20-1	SARVGQGIYEQY
TRBJ1-6	TRBV5-1	ASSPLGGLFENSPLH
TRBJ2-5	TRBV7-8	ASSLATQETQY
TRBJ2-3	TRBV24-1	ATSDLDRGSADTQY
NA	TRBV4-1	ASSQDKGRDHEQY
TRBJ1-5	TRBV20-1	SAGIDGYQPQH
TRBJ1-4	TRBV20-1	SARESMERKLF
TRBJ2-5	TRBV6-5	ASRRQGTETQY
TRBJ2-3	TRBV5-6	ASSPLLAPITDTQY
TRBJ1-6	TRBV6-6	ASDRDRNNSPLH
TRBJ2-5	TRBV7-2	ASSLALALVSRETQY
TRBJ2-3	TRBV4-3	ASSWDYTDTQY
TRBJ1-2	TRBV6-2/TRBV6-3	ASRDSTHDGYT
TRBJ1-1	TRBV7-9	ASSLRGGGGRGNTEAF
TRBJ2-7	TRBV9	ASSVEGQGAYEQY
TRBJ2-1	TRBV3-1	ASTVSAGAGNEQF
TRBJ2-5	TRBV24-1	ATSDLNTGGEEQY
TRBJ1-2	TRBV28	ASNPSGQGVHGYT